The T cell receptor (beta chain) under discussion was sequenced for a study of blood T cell repertoires in COVID-19. Overall study context: The United States, Italy and Spain supplied acute and convalescent COVID-19 samples. PBMCs, B-cell-depleted T cells, or T cells were the source of the cDNA or gDNA that made up the material.

CDR1 is SQVTM and CDR2 is ANQGSEA in the germline V gene. The CDR3 is made up of 13 amino acids. The V segment lost 8 bases and the J segment 5 bases; nucleotides outside the gene matches: 8. Using immunoSEQ multiplex PCR, the repertoire was profiled, and TCRdb retains in-frame clones only, with some absent. The sample consists of 150,000 to 200,000 clones, about 75% of them appearing once. The chain combines TRBV29-1 with TRBJ2-5; 10 bases align to TRBD1. The sample comprised peripheral blood. The receptor comes from a woman between 65 and 79 years old with acute or convalescent COVID-19. The CDR3 sequence: CSSYGTGEETQYF. CDR3 DNA: TGCAGCAGCTACGGGACAGGGGAGGAGACCCAGTACTTC.